The present T cell receptor beta chain was sequenced within a study of shared clonotypes between healthy human individuals (dated by TCRdb to the early 2020s). With respect to the entire study: The cohort comprised two women and a few men aged 18 to 49 years. For each donor, three plates each were used for CD4 naive and CD4 memory, two plates were used for CD8 naive, and one plate was used for CD8 memory. To estimate repertoire size and how much clonotypes are shared between individuals, the study performed deep sequencing of blood TCR repertoires from 4 to 6 healthy adults. Different laboratories and diverse techniques were used to prepare libraries and sequence TCR repertoires, to increase sequencing depth and limit assay-specific biases. Per donor, leukapheresis produced somewhere between about 0.8 and 9 billion PBMCs. Points the paper makes about the study in general: Because the study included only a small number of donors, the genetic and exposure-history diversity represented was limited. Pairwise subsampling indicated that sequencing depth was expected to affect the degree of clonotype sharing among donors. Compared with non-shared clonotypes, clonotypes shared by all four sorted-subset donors had higher generation probabilities. Naive subsets generally had larger estimated clonotype richness than memory subsets. When four donors were compared, the shared fraction of clonotypes was around 5% for naive CD4, more than 3% for naive CD8, 2.3% for memory CD4, and 0.35% to 0.4% for memory CD8. Only blood was sampled, and tissue TCR repertoires likely differ from those in blood. Even with the large sequencing depth, rarefaction of the sorted-subset datasets indicated that sequencing was incomplete.

The CDR3 runs 20 residues from the cysteine to the phenylalanine. Only the CDR3 portion is preserved as DNA: 60 bases, with reading frame beginning at the first base. Trimming leaves V shorter by 6 bases and J shorter by 1 base, with the junction holding 21 bases beyond the gene matches. CDR1 LNHDA and CDR2 SQIVND are derived from the germline V gene (reference sequence). Concerning this clone: No antigen is known for it. Per-base quality was not reported, and no clone a single base away is much larger than it.

TCR CDR3 regions were amplified from genomic DNA by multiplex PCR using the deep immunoSEQ assay. Extracted genomic DNA from each cell subset was distributed evenly across all wells of several immunoSEQ 96-well plates, and each plate was treated as a replicate. Each replicate PCR for sorted subsets received about 180 ng genomic DNA, equal to roughly 33,000 T cell genomes. The purified libraries were quantified using a Qubit 3.0 fluorometer, sized with a Bioanalyzer 2100, and then quantified again using the KAPA Library Quantification kit. Each immunoSEQ 96-well plate was sequenced on its own single-read 150-cycle Illumina NextSeq 550 flow cell. Turning to the authors' computational methods: The immunoSEQ output contained only junctional sequences without quality scores, so filtering could not match that applied to full-length reads. Sequences were annotated with PyIR, a Python wrapper for IgBLAST v1.9, using IMGT germline references to assign V/J genes and CDR3. Any read was removed if the V/J assignment was weak (E-value above 1e-6), the CDR3 was missing, or the read contained stop codons, out-of-frame junctions, or ambiguous translated residues. V3J clonotypes were defined as sequences sharing an identical inferred V gene, J gene, and CDR3 amino acid sequence. To compute the percentage overlap between repertoires, the number of shared unique clonotypes was divided by the size of the smaller repertoire. RTK rarefaction, the Chao1 estimator, and Recon v2.1 estimates of unobserved clonotypes were used to assess repertoire richness. OLGA was used to compute generation probabilities for all TCRbeta clonotypes that the gDNA method yielded from several donors. Not all clones reach the TCRdb copy of this immuneACCESS table, which keeps in-frame sequences only. Checked studies attribute under half of the gap to unresolved V genes and leave the rest unexplained. From that table come the V and J calls and clone size; the DNA was used to work out D and trimming. This sample lists 1.5 million to 2.5 million clones; approximately 94% were detected once. Around 1% of the sample is in the top ten clones.

CD8 naive samples were CD45RO-negative cells positively selected for CCR7, giving a CD45RA+CCR7+ population that excluded TemRA cells. The donors were healthy, HIV-negative adults who had no recently reported acute infections or vaccinations. Every donor was a Caucasian adult living in Nashville, Tennessee, USA. After blood collection by leukapheresis, PBMCs were isolated using Ficoll-Histopaque density gradient centrifugation and then cryopreserved in the vapor phase of liquid nitrogen. Analytical flow cytometry was used to check the purity and quantity of each magnetically sorted T cell population. Genomic DNA was isolated from every sorted fraction and measured by UV absorbance on a Nanodrop 2000c.

The sequencing input was naive CD8+ T cells sorted from blood. Interpreted using the paper, the cell subset or site label stands for: CD45RA+CCR7+. The TCR originated in a man between 18 and 29 years old in good health. The chain uses TRBV19 and TRBJ1-5, with TRBD1 identical over 7 junction bases. The DNA sequence is as follows: TGTGCCAGTAGCATCGAATCGGGACAGTCGATACTATGGAGCAATCAGCCCCAGCATTTT. Protein translation: CASSIESGQSILWSNQPQHF.